This T cell receptor (beta chain) was found in a study of chemoradiotherapy in HPV16-positive cancers (dated 2022 in TCRdb). For context, the study as a whole: Functional T-cell assays on cells from a couple of HPV16-positive patients defined candidate HPV-specific T-cell clones and common TCR motifs. The study asked whether T-cell immunity against the HPV oncoproteins E6 and E7 changes during chemoradiotherapy and whether it affects survival. The candidate HPV-specific TCRs and motifs were then tracked in TCR repertoires from roughly 86 patients with HPV-related cancers. What the work shows at the level of the full study, not this receptor alone: Expansion of candidate HPV-specific clones and E7-related TCR motifs was observed in the tumor microenvironment during treatment, whereas no such expansion was observed for non-HPV-specific T cells. Only a couple of HPV16-positive patients were used to derive the functional definition of HPV-specific T cells, and the survival association was reported for HPV16-positive patients. Improved recurrence-free survival in HPV16-positive patients was associated with expansion of HPV-responsive T cells during chemoradiotherapy.

Repertoires were sampled repeatedly over the course of chemoradiotherapy, so clonal expansion could be followed in the tumor microenvironment. Libraries were prepared through the immunoSEQ multiplex PCR assay. As stored in TCRdb, this immuneACCESS dataset retains in-frame rearrangements with V and J assigned. A fraction of the clones does not appear; measured against another copy, unresolved V genes explain less than half of the discrepancy, and the remainder lacks a known reason. Within this sample are about 29,000 clones, with about 90% of them counted one time only. In total, the top ten clones hold 20% to 25% of the sample. Concerning this clone: The target of this receptor is not known. No much larger clone exists at a distance of one base, and base qualities are not known.

V is trimmed back by 0 bases and J by 5 bases, and the junction contains 6 bases that no gene match accounts for. The CDR3 sequence holds 17 residues, the cysteine and phenylalanine included. The read is trimmed to its CDR3 DNA, 51 bases read in frame from base 1. As encoded in the germline V gene, CDR1 is SGHVS while CDR2 is FQNEAQ. The clonotype was recovered from a human donor with HPV-associated anogenital cancer. The input for sequencing was blood, taken from a patient who underwent chemoradiotherapy. This sequence uses TRBV7-8 and TRBJ2-5; the central 13 bases match TRBD2. This receptor has the CDR3 CASSLAETSGGWETQYF. Read as DNA, the sequence is TGTGCCAGCAGCTTAGCTGAGACTAGCGGGGGGTGGGAGACCCAGTACTTC. The entire variable domain, with the stretches around the CDR3 drawn from the reference TRBV7-8 and TRBJ2-5 proteins, is GAGVSQSPRYKVAKRGQDVALRCDPISGHVSLFWYQQALGQGPEFLTYFQNEAQLDKSGLPSDRFFAERPEGSVSTLKIQRTQQEDSAVYLCASSLAETSGGWETQYFGPGTRLLVL.